This T cell receptor (beta chain) was profiled in a study of T cells after somatic rescue of genetic block. Measured with immunoSEQ multiplex PCR; TCRdb has only the in-frame clones, and not every one. The sample has approximately 78,000 clones; approximately 91% are singletons. The CDR3 spans 13 residues. The V end lost 2 bases, the J end lost 4 bases, and 5 bases lay between the germline ends. The V gene's germline CDR1 is MNHNY and CDR2 SVGAGI (reference sequence). This chain links TRBV6-6 with TRBJ2-2; D is ambiguous. Sequencing used peripheral blood mononuclear cells (PBMCs). The clonotype originates from a young man. This CDR3 is CASSYRGTGELFF. CDR3 bases: TGTGCCAGCAGTTACCGCGGCACCGGGGAGCTGTTTTTT.